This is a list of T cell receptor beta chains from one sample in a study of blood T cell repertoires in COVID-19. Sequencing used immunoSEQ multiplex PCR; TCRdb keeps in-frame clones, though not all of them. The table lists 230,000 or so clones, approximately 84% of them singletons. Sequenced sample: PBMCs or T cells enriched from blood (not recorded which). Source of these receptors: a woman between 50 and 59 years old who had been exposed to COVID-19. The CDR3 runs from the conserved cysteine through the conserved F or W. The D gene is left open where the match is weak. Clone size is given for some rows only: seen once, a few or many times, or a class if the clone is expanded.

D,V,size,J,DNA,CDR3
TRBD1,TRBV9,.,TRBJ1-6,TGTGCCAGCAGCTCCCGGACAGGGATGGACTATAATTCACCCCTCCACTTT,CASSSRTGMDYNSPLHF
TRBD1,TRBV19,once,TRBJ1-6,TGTGCCAGTAGTCCTTCAGGGGGCGGTGGTTCCCTTTCACCCCTCCACTTT,CASSPSGGGGSLSPLHF
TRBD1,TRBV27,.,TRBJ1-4,TGTGCCAGCAGCCAATTACTAGGACAGGACAAACTGTTTTTT,CASSQLLGQDKLFF
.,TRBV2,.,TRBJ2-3,TGTGCCAGCAGTGAAGCCCCGGGCGTGGGGCAAGATACGCAGTATTTT,CASSEAPGVGQDTQYF
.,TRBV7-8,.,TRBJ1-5,TGTGCCAGCAGCCCCTCCAATCAGCCCCAGCATTTT,CASSPSNQPQHF
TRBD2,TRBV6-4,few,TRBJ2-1,TGTGCCAGCAGCTATCTAGCGGAACCAAGCAATGAGCAGTTCTTC,CASSYLAEPSNEQFF
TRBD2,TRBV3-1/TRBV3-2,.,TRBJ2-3,TGTGCCAGCAGCCTTAGACTAGCGGTATTCACAGATACGCAGTATTTT,CASSLRLAVFTDTQYF
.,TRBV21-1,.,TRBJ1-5,TGTGCCAGCAGCAAGGGGACAGGTAGCAATCAGCCCCAGCATTTT,CASSKGTGSNQPQHF
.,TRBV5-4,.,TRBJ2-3,TGTGCCAGCAGCCTGGCGCTAGGTGACGCAGATACGCAGTATTTT,CASSLALGDADTQYF
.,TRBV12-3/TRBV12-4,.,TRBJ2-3,TGTGCCAGCAGTGGGGACTCACGGTATTTT,CASSGDSRYF
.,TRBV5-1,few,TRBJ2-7,TGCGCCAGCAGCTCTAATACAGGTTTCGGAGGGTACGAGCAGTACTTC,CASSSNTGFGGYEQYF
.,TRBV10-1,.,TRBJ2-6,TGCGCCAGCAGTGGGCAGGGGACTGGGGCCAACGTCCTGACTTTC,CASSGQGTGANVLTF
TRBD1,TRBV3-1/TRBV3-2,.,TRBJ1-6,TGTGCCAGCACGAGACAGGGTTCTACCAATTCACCCCTCCACTTT,CASTRQGSTNSPLHF
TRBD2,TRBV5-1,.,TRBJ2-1,TGCGCCAGCAGCTTAGACCCGGGGGGGTACAATGAGCAGTTCTTC,CASSLDPGGYNEQFF
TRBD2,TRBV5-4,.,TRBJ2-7,TGTGCCAGCAGCAGACTAGCGGGGGGCCGAGAGCAGTACTTC,CASSRLAGGREQYF
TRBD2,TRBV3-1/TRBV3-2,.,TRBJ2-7,TGTGCCAGCAGCCTAGCGGGGCTCTCCTACGAGCAGTACTTC,CASSLAGLSYEQYF
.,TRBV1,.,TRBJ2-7,TGCACCAGCAGCCCGTGTATCCCAGGGAACTACGAGCAGTACTTC,CTSSPCIPGNYEQYF
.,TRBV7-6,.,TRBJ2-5,TGTGCCAGCAGCTTCGGACAGAACTATGGAGAGACCCAGTACTTC,CASSFGQNYGETQYF
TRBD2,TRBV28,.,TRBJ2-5,TGTGCCAGCAGTTTATGGAGCGGGGGGGAAGAGACCCAGTACTTC,CASSLWSGGEETQYF
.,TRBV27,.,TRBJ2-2,TGTGCCAGCAGTCTCCGCGTAGGGAAGGGGTACACCGGGGAGCTGTTTTTT,CASSLRVGKGYTGELFF
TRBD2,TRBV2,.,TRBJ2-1,TGTGCCAGCAGTGAACCCCAAGAGCGGGGAAAGGGTAGGTCCTACAATGAGCAGTTCTTC,CASSEPQERGKGRSYNEQFF
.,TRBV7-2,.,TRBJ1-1,TGTGCCAGCAGCTTAGATGGCACAGCTGGGACTGAAGCTTTCTTT,CASSLDGTAGTEAFF
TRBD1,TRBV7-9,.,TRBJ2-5,TGTGCCAGCAGCCCAGACAGGGACCAAGAGACCCAGTACTTC,CASSPDRDQETQYF
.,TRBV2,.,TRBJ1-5,TGTGCCAGCGGCCCGACTCTGACAGATAGCAATCAGCCCCAGCATTTT,CASGPTLTDSNQPQHF
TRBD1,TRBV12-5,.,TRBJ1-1,TGTGCTAGTGGTTACGGGACAGGGAGGGATGAAGCTTTCTTT,CASGYGTGRDEAFF
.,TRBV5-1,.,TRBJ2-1,TGCGCCAGCAGCTTGGTAGATTTCAATGAGCAGTTCTTC,CASSLVDFNEQFF
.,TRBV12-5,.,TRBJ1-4,TGTGCTAGTGGTTTTTTACAGGGAGGGGCGGACCCTCATGAAAAACTGTTTTTT,CASGFLQGGADPHEKLFF
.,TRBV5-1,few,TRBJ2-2,TGCGCCAGCAGCGTACCGGCCGGGACAATAAACACCGGGGAGCTGTTTTTT,CASSVPAGTINTGELFF
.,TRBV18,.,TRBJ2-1,TGTGCCAGCTCACCCGAGACAGGCTCCTACAATGAGCAGTTCTTC,CASSPETGSYNEQFF
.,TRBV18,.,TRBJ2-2,TGTGCCAGCTCTCCAGACAGGCTCGACACCGGGGAGCTGTTTTTT,CASSPDRLDTGELFF
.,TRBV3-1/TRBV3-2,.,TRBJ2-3,TGTGCCAGCAGCCAAGATGTGGACGGGGGCACAGATACGCAGTATTTT,CASSQDVDGGTDTQYF
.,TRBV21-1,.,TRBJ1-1,TGTGCCAGCAGCCCCTTCGAGGGTCAACTGGTGAACACTGAAGCTTTCTTT,CASSPFEGQLVNTEAFF
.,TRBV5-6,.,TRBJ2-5,TGTGCCAGCAGCTCGGGCCTCACAGGCCAAGAGACCCAGTACTTC,CASSSGLTGQETQYF
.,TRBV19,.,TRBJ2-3,TGTGCCAGTAGTTTAACAGCTTTAACAGATACGCAGTATTTT,CASSLTALTDTQYF
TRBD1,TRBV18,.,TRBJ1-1,TGTGCCAGCTCACCCGGGACAGGGCTTGAAGCTTTCTTT,CASSPGTGLEAFF
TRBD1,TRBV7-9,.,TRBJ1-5,TGTGCCAGCAGCTTAGTACAGGGGAACTTCAATCAGCCCCAGCATTTT,CASSLVQGNFNQPQHF
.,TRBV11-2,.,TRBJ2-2,TGTGCCAGCAGCCAGGCGAGTCTCTGGGAGCTGTTTTTT,CASSQASLWELFF
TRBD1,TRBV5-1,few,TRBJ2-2,TGCGCCAGCAGCTTTGTAGGGGGCGTAATAAGCGGGGAGCTGTTTTTT,CASSFVGGVISGELFF
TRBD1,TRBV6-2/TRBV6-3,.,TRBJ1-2,TGTGCCAGCAGTTCCGACAGGGATCGTGGCTACACCTTC,CASSSDRDRGYTF
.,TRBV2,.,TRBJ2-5,TGTGCCAGCAGTAGCCTGCAAGAGACCCAGTACTTC,CASSSLQETQYF
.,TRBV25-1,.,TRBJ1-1,TGTGCCAGCAGTCTCAGGGGGAACACTGAAGCTTTCTTT,CASSLRGNTEAFF
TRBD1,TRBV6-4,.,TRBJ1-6,TGTGCCAGCGGGAACAGGGGGAATAATTCACCCCTCCACTTT,CASGNRGNNSPLHF
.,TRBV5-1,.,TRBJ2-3,TGCGCCAGCGCCCCCGTGGCGGTAACAGATACGCAGTATTTT,CASAPVAVTDTQYF
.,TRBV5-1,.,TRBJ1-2,TGCGCCAGCAGCTTAGGGGGGGCGGACTATGGCTACACCTTC,CASSLGGADYGYTF
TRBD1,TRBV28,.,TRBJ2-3,TGTGCCAGCAGTCCCCGACAGGGATGGACAGATACGCAGTATTTT,CASSPRQGWTDTQYF
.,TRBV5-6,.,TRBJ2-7,TGTGCCAGCAGCTTTGGTGGGGACTCTTCCTACGAGCAGTACTTC,CASSFGGDSSYEQYF
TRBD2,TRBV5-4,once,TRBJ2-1,TGTGCCAGCAGCTTGGGGGGACTATACAATGAGCAGTTCTTC,CASSLGGLYNEQFF
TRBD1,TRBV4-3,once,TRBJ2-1,TGCGCCAGCAGCCTAGGACAGGCTGACTACAATGAGCAGTTCTTC,CASSLGQADYNEQFF
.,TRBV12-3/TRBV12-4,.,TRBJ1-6,TGTGCCAGCAGCCCGATCAGGGGTTCACCCCTCCACTTT,CASSPIRGSPLHF
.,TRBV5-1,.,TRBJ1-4,TGCGCCAGCAGCTTGGCCGGTGGGCGCGGGGAAAAACTGTTTTTT,CASSLAGGRGEKLFF
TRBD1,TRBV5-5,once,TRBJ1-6,TGTGCCAGCAGCGGGGGACAGTTAAATTCACCCCTCCACTTT,CASSGGQLNSPLHF
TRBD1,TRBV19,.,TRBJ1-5,TGTGCCAGTAGTCCGATTCTCACAGGGGGCAACCAGCCCCAGCATTTT,CASSPILTGGNQPQHF
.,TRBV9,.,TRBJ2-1,TGTGCCAGCAGCGTAAGGGGAATCTCCTACAATGAGCAGTTCTTC,CASSVRGISYNEQFF
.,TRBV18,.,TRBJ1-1,TGTGCCAGCTCTGATGACGGGGACACTGAAGCTTTCTTT,CASSDDGDTEAFF
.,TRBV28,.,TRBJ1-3,TGTGCCAGCAGCCCTTGGGGGGGCTCTGGAAACACCATATATTTT,CASSPWGGSGNTIYF
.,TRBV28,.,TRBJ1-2,TGTGCCAGCAGTACATACTATGGCTACACCTTC,CASSTYYGYTF
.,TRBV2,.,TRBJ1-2,TGTGCCAGCAGCCAGGGTCTTGGACCTAACTATGGCTACACCTTC,CASSQGLGPNYGYTF
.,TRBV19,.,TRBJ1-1,TGTGCCAGTAGTACCTTCGGCCTCGGGGGGATAACGAACACTGAAGCTTTCTTT,CASSTFGLGGITNTEAFF
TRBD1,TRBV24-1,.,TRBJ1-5,TGTGCCACCAGTGAGGGCAGGGGGAATCAGCCCCAGCATTTT,CATSEGRGNQPQHF